This T cell receptor beta chain was recorded in a study of Ad26.COV2.S vaccination and SARS-CoV-2 variants. Study details: Once, or twice with 56 days between doses, Ad26.COV2.S was given intramuscularly. Study results and limitations: CD8+ and CD4+ T cells specific for spike reportedly responded with substantial breadth after vaccination.

The table came from immunoSEQ multiplex PCR; TCRdb's copy has only in-frame clones and leaves some out. The top ten clones hold over 1.5% of a sample with almost 400,000 clones, approximately 90% of them seen once. The ends were cut back, 7 bases at V and 0 bases at J, with 18 bases in the middle. Germline loops: CDR1 LNHDA, CDR2 SQIVND (reference sequence). The CDR3 contains 16 residues. The treatment here: some 19 received Ad26.COV2.S at low or high dose, single or two shots; several received placebo; per-sample allocation not given. Sampling happened 63 days after the first vaccine or placebo injection. A Boston donor was an adult aged 18-55 years. An Ad26 vector was used to express Wuhan-strain SARS-CoV-2 spike as the vaccine. To note about this clone: The antigen is not known.

The chain has TRBV19 and TRBJ1-1, with no clear D. The starting material was peripheral blood, obtained in a trial of Ad26.COV2.S vaccine versus placebo. The sequence derives from a person aged 18 to 65 who received the Ad26.COV2.S COVID-19 vaccine or a placebo. The CDR3 nucleotides read TGTGCCAGTAAAATGACGGATCTCATTATGAACACTGAAGCTTTCTTT. Protein sequence: CASKMTDLIMNTEAFF.